The 15 T cell receptor beta chains given below trace back to one sample, sequenced in a study of beta chain features in type 1 diabetes. Of the isolated RNA, all was reverse transcribed, and so the sequenced material was expressed TCRB transcripts. Clones were sequenced by immunoSEQ multiplex PCR, and TCRdb holds only the in-frame ones, with some missing. The table includes roughly 400,000 clones, less than 15% detected once. Input material: naive CD4+ T cells from blood. These receptors came from a woman under 30 in good health.

The rearrangement uses TRBV18 and TRBJ1-1; D is possibly TRBD1 (6 bases). Trimming took off 3 bases at V and 1 base at J, with 12 bases between the two ends. CDR1 is KGHSH and CDR2 is LQKENI in the germline V gene. The CDR3 extends over 15 amino acids. CDR3 loop: CASSPRPQGNTEAFF. CDR3 DNA sequence: TGTGCCAGCTCACCCCGTCCACAGGGGAACACTGAAGCTTTCTTT. Complete variable domain (other parts from reference TRBV18 and TRBJ1-1): NAGVMQNPRHLVRRRGQEARLRCSPMKGHSHVYWYRQLPEEGLKFMVYLQKENIIDESGMPKERFSAEFPKEGPSILRIQQVVRGDSAAYFCASSPRPQGNTEAFFGQGTRLTVV.

The sample holds a few counts of this clone. The chain joins TRBV20-1 to TRBJ2-7; TRBD1 is a possible D gene (5 bases). The CDR3 has 11 residues. Germline V gives CDR1 DFQATT, CDR2 SNEGSKA (reference sequence). V was pared by 5 bases and J by 3 bases, with 8 bases between. The chain's CDR3 is CSAARDYEQYF. The CDR3 nucleotides are TGCAGTGCTGCCAGGGACTACGAGCAGTACTTC.

The rearrangement links TRBV7-9 to TRBJ2-7, with a tentative D call TRBD2 (5 bases). Germline values: CDR1 SEHNR, CDR2 FQNEAQ (reference sequence). V lost 2 bases and J lost 2, with 13 bases in between. CDR3 length: 15 amino acids. In nucleotides, the CDR3 is TGTGCCAGCAGCTTATCACCCGACGGGACCTACGAGCAGTACTTC. It codes for CASSLSPDGTYEQYF.

This clone was picked up a small number of times. The chain links TRBV14 to TRBJ1-2, with 7 bases that match TRBD1. J gave up 6 bases and V 3 bases, and 4 bases lay outside the gene matches. Germline V gene lookup returns CDR1 SGHDN and CDR2 FVKESK. This CDR3 is built from 13 residues. CDR3 residues: CASSHRTGDGYTF. The CDR3 DNA reads as TGTGCCAGCAGCCATCGAACAGGGGATGGCTACACCTTC.

In its sample, this clone was seen once. The V and J genes are TRBV21-1 and TRBJ2-7; the table's D call, TRBD1, was not checked against the DNA. TRBV21-1 represents a pseudogene. The CDR3 contains 21 residues. This CDR3 reads CASSKSSPGTGPCLVRYEQYF. CDR3 DNA: TGTGCCAGCAGCAAAAGCTCTCCCGGGACAGGGCCGTGTTTAGTCCGCTACGAGCAGTACTTC.

This clone was seen a handful of times. This rearrangement joins TRBV19 to TRBJ1-5; D gene ambiguous. CDR3 length: 13 amino acids. V was trimmed by 5 bases and J by 1 base, leaving 6 bases between them. Germline values: CDR1 LNHDA, CDR2 SQIVND (reference sequence). CDR3 in DNA: TGTGCCAGTAGTGGGGAGAGCAATCAGCCCCAGCATTTT. As protein: CASSGESNQPQHF.

In its sample, this clone was seen a few times. The chain combines TRBV7-9 with TRBJ2-5; 8 bases agree with TRBD1. Germline values: CDR1 SEHNR, CDR2 FQNEAQ (reference sequence). Losses at the gene ends were 2 bases for V and 5 bases for J; bases not matched to a gene: 4. CDR3 length equals 14 residues. In nucleotides, the CDR3 is TGTGCCAGCAGCTTACAGGGGGCTGGGGAGACCCAGTACTTC. Its translation is CASSLQGAGETQYF.

This clone was recorded a few times. The chain joins TRBV18 to TRBJ1-4; D gene unclear. Trimming removed 2 bases at V and 6 bases at J, with 7 bases between. This CDR3 has 13 residues. The germline gives CDR1 KGHSH, CDR2 LQKENI. The CDR3 region has the DNA TGTGCCAGCTCACCATTATTAGATGAAAAACTGTTTTTT. Encoded protein: CASSPLLDEKLFF. Variable domain in full (rest from reference TRBV18 and TRBJ1-4): NAGVMQNPRHLVRRRGQEARLRCSPMKGHSHVYWYRQLPEEGLKFMVYLQKENIIDESGMPKERFSAEFPKEGPSILRIQQVVRGDSAAYFCASSPLLDEKLFFGSGTQLSVL.

Comments on this clone: Sequence at one end of the junction differs from germline and may be a read error. This rearrangement joins TRBV7-7 to TRBJ2-3, with 14 bases lining up with TRBD2. Germline-derived CDR1 and CDR2 are SSHAT and FNYEAQ (reference sequence). The CDR3 runs to 15 residues. CDR3 loop: CASSLGLAGADTQYF. DNA for the CDR3: TGTGCTAGCAGCTTGGGACTAGCGGGGGCGGATACGCAGTATTTT.

This clone has only a few counts. Distinct nucleotide sequences in the sample also encode this CDR3. CDR3 in amino acids: CASSLRTSGSTDTQYF. CDR3 in DNA: TGCGCCAGCAGCTTGCGGACTAGCGGAAGCACAGATACGCAGTATTTT. V is TRBV4-1 and J is TRBJ2-3, with 10 bases lining up with TRBD2. The CDR3 runs to 16 residues. Trimming removed 5 bases from V and 0 bases from J; junction bases left unmatched: 5. In germline, CDR1 is MGHRA, CDR2 YSYEKL.

The gene calls are TRBV11-2 and TRBJ1-2; a possible D gene is TRBD1 (5 bases). Germline CDR1 is SGHAT and CDR2 is FQNNGV. CDR3 size: 12 residues. V was clipped by 6 bases and J by 4 bases, with 9 bases between them. CDR3 sequence: CASSGGTYGYTF. CDR3 DNA sequence: TGTGCCAGCAGTGGAGGGACCTATGGCTACACCTTC. The full variable domain, in which reference TRBV11-2 and TRBJ1-2 provide the parts outside the CDR3, is EAGVAQSPRYKIIEKRQSVAFWCNPISGHATLYWYQQILGQGPKLLIQFQNNGVVDDSQLPKDRFSAERLKGVDSTLKIQPAKLEDSAVYLCASSGGTYGYTFGSGTRLTVV.

This clone was counted a few times. The chain couples TRBV2 to TRBJ2-7; 12 bases line up with TRBD2. Trimming at V came to 4 bases and at J to 2 bases, leaving 3 bases not matched to a gene. Germline loops: CDR1 SNHLY, CDR2 FYNNEI. The CDR3 has 15 residues. In nucleotides, the CDR3 is TGTGCCAGCAGTGGGCTAGCGGGAGGGACCTACGAGCAGTACTTC. As protein: CASSGLAGGTYEQYF.

V usage is TRBV9 and J usage is TRBJ2-3; the match to TRBD2 covers 8 bases. The CDR3 runs to 15 residues. Trimming removed 2 bases from V and 2 bases from J; junction bases left unmatched: 4. Germline loops: CDR1 SGDLS, CDR2 YYNGEE. The CDR3 nucleotides are TGTGCCAGCAGCGTCTCAGCGGGGGACACAGATACGCAGTATTTT. The encoded protein is CASSVSAGDTDTQYF.

The chain employs TRBV4-1 and TRBJ1-1; 9 positions match TRBD1. With 3 bases clipped from V and 1 base from J, the junction kept 3 bases outside the gene matches. This CDR3 is 15 amino acids long. The V gene's germline CDR1 is MGHRA and CDR2 YSYEKL. CDR3 sequence: CASSQLTGGNTEAFF. The CDR3 nucleotides are TGCGCCAGCAGCCAGCTGACAGGGGGGAACACTGAAGCTTTCTTT.

On this clone itself: This same CDR3 is encoded by further DNA sequences in the sample. V is TRBV18 and J is TRBJ2-7; a weak D match, TRBD1 (6 bases). This CDR3 is 14 amino acids long. Trimming pared 1 base from V and 2 bases from J, leaving 9 bases between. From germline, CDR1 is KGHSH and CDR2 LQKENI. CDR3 sequence: CASSPREGAYEQYF. As DNA, the CDR3 is TGTGCCAGCTCACCACGAGAGGGGGCCTACGAGCAGTACTTC.